These T cell receptor beta chains were read from a single sample in a study of tumor-infiltrating lymphocytes in primary liver carcinoma. In TCRdb, the multiplex PCR reads were re-called with MiXCR into one record per CDR3 protein. The repertoire holds roughly 200,000 distinct CDR3 sequences, with 85% as singletons. What was sequenced was tumor tissue from primary liver carcinoma. These receptors were taken from a man in his forties or fifties with primary liver carcinoma and hepatitis B virus infection. Each CDR3 is given with its conserved first and last residue. Each record gives: D gene, V gene, CDR3 length, clone size, J gene, CDR3 DNA, CDR3 protein. The D gene is left open where the match is weak. Expanded clones get a size class; other rows say once, few or many, or leave the size out.

>.|TRBV6-2/TRBV6-3|13|.|TRBJ2-7
TGTGCCAGCACTTACGAGGTACCCTACGGGCAGCACTTC
CASTYEVPYGQHF
>.|TRBV11-2|17|.|TRBJ1-5
TGTGCCAGCATCTTAGTAGGGCTAACAGGGAGCAATCAGCCCCGGCATTTC
CASILVGLTGSNQPRHF
>.|TRBV2|14|.|TRBJ2-7
TGTGCCAGTAGTGACGGTTTCGGCTCCTACGAGCAGTACTTC
CASSDGFGSYEQYF
>.|TRBV11-1|13|.|TRBJ2-7
TGTGCCGGCAGCTCCTCGCAGGGTGGCAAGCAGTACTTC
CAGSSSQGGKQYF
>.|TRBV11-2|15|.|TRBJ2-5
TGTGCCCGTAGCTTATTTCAAACAACGAAAGATACCCAGTACTTC
CARSLFQTTKDTQYF
>TRBD2|TRBV6-5|15|.|TRBJ2-3
TGTGCCAACAACCCAGGACTAGCGGGAAGAGATACACAGTATTTT
CANNPGLAGRDTQYF
>.|TRBV7-8|14|once|TRBJ1-1
TGTGCCAGCAGCCTTTCGGAGCGGAGCACTGAAGCTTTCTTT
CASSLSERSTEAFF
>.|TRBV29-1|14|.|TRBJ2-7
TGCAGCGCCGCCCTTTGGGAAAGCTCCTACGAGCAGTACTTC
CSAALWESSYEQYF
>.|TRBV10-3|13|.|TRBJ1-5
TGTGCCATTAGTGAGCCTGGTGATCAGCCCCAGCATTTT
CAISEPGDQPQHF
>.|TRBV4-3|13|.|TRBJ2-7
TGCACCAGCAGCCAAGATCTGCCCTACAAGCAGTACTTT
CTSSQDLPYKQYF
>.|TRBV11-2|15|.|TRBJ2-5
TGTGCCAGCAGTCCCCGGTCAGCCTCAGGGGCGACCCAGTACTTC
CASSPRSASGATQYF
>.|TRBV6-5|17|once|TRBJ2-1
TGTGCCAGCAGTAAATCTGGCGGAAGGGGGGGGTACAATGAGCAGTTCTTC
CASSKSGGRGGYNEQFF
>.|TRBV11-3|15|.|TRBJ1-5
TGTGCCAGCAGCTTAAATCTGGGGGTTGCTCAGCCCCAGCGTTTT
CASSLNLGVAQPQRF
>TRBD2|TRBV5-1|17|.|TRBJ2-3
TGCGCCAGCAGCTTAACGGGAGGCCTCTCTAGCACAGGTACGCAGTATTTT
CASSLTGGLSSTGTQYF
>.|TRBV28|11|.|TRBJ1-1
TGTGCCCCAAAGGGAGCCACTGAAGCTTTCTTT
CAPKGATEAFF
>.|TRBV6-2/TRBV6-3|17|.|TRBJ1-5
TGTGCCAGCAGTTACTCCCCCTACAGGGATAGCAATGAGCCCCAGCATTTT
CASSYSPYRDSNEPQHF
>TRBD2|TRBV29-1|15|.|TRBJ2-2
TGTAGCGTTGGGACTAGCGCGGTGAACACCGGGAAGCTGTTTTTT
CSVGTSAVNTGKLFF
>TRBD1|TRBV30|16|many|TRBJ2-3
TGTGCCTGGAGTGGGAGAGCAGGGGGCAGAACAGATACGCAGTATTTT
CAWSGRAGGRTDTQYF
>.|TRBV4-2|18|many|TRBJ1-5
TGTGCCAGCAGCCCCCACCTACGAGGAGGCACAGGGCCTCAGCCCCAGCATTTT
CASSPHLRGGTGPQPQHF
>.|TRBV6-6|14|once|TRBJ1-6
TGTGCCAGCAGTCACTCGCGAATGAATTCACCCCTCCACTTT
CASSHSRMNSPLHF
>TRBD2|TRBV6-9|16|.|TRBJ2-5
TGTGCCCACAGTTACTCGAGCGGGGCAGGAGGGGAGACCCAGTACTTC
CAHSYSSGAGGETQYF
>TRBD2|TRBV28|13|.|TRBJ2-3
TGTGCCAGCAGGCGGGAGGTGACAGAAACGCAATATTTT
CASRREVTETQYF
>.|TRBV4-2|11|.|TRBJ1-1
TGTGTCAGCAGCCTGGGAATTGAAGCTTTCTTT
CVSSLGIEAFF
>TRBD2|TRBV6-5|15|.|TRBJ2-5
TGTGCCAACAGTTACTCGACGGGGAGGGGAAAGACCCAGTACTTC
CANSYSTGRGKTQYF
>.|TRBV11-2|12|.|TRBJ1-6
TGTGCCAGCAACCATGATGGCCCACCCCTCCACTTT
CASNHDGPPLHF
>.|TRBV6-2/TRBV6-3|16|.|TRBJ2-3
TGTGCCAGCAGCTTCCTAGGACGGCTTGGGGGAGTAACGCAGTATTTT
CASSFLGRLGGVTQYF
>.|TRBV11-1|15|.|TRBJ2-1
TGTGCCAACAGGTTCCAGGGACCGCTGGATAATGAGCAGTTCTTC
CANRFQGPLDNEQFF
>TRBD1|TRBV6-6|15|.|TRBJ2-7
TGTGCCAGCAGTCCGCGACAGGGACCGTTCTATGAGGAGTACTTC
CASSPRQGPFYEEYF
>.|TRBV12-3/TRBV12-4|17|.|TRBJ1-5
TGTGCCAGCAGTTTCGGCGGGATATGCTATAGCATTCAGCCCCAGCATTTT
CASSFGGICYSIQPQHF
>.|TRBV6-1|14|few|TRBJ1-2
TGTGCCAGCAGGCCACAGATCCAACGCTATGGCTATACCTTC
CASRPQIQRYGYTF
>TRBD1|TRBV28|12|.|TRBJ2-7
TGTACCAGCGTGGGACAGAGCCACGAGCAGTACTTC
CTSVGQSHEQYF
>.|TRBV6-2/TRBV6-3|14|.|TRBJ2-7
TGTGCCAGCAGTCTCTGTGCGGGTCCCTACGAACAGTATTTC
CASSLCAGPYEQYF
>.|TRBV5-4|14|many|TRBJ1-2
TGTGCCAGCAGCTTGGGGTCTAATTCGGGAGGCTACACCTTC
CASSLGSNSGGYTF
>.|TRBV6-2/TRBV6-3|13|many|TRBJ2-7
TGTGCCAGCAGTTACGACTACTACTACGAGCAGTACTTC
CASSYDYYYEQYF
>.|TRBV28|16|.|TRBJ2-4
TGTGCCAGCATTACATACCGGGCCAAGGCCATAAACATTCAGTACTTC
CASITYRAKAINIQYF
>.|TRBV9|13|.|TRBJ2-3
TGTGCCAGCGCGCAGGAAAGTACAGATACGCAGTATTTT
CASAQESTDTQYF
>.|TRBV6-5|15|.|TRBJ1-5
TGTGCCAGCAGTCTCCGGAGGATTAGTAATCAGCCCCAGCATTTT
CASSLRRISNQPQHF
>TRBD2|TRBV5-6|20|once|TRBJ2-2
TGTGCCAGCAGCTTAGTAACCAGTGGCGGGAGCCATACGAACACCGGGGAGCTGCTTTTT
CASSLVTSGGSHTNTGELLF
>.|TRBV28|13|once|TRBJ1-2
TGTGCCAGCACCACGGGGCAATTCTATAGCTACACCTTC
CASTTGQFYSYTF
>.|TRBV6-1|15|.|TRBJ2-5
TGTGCTAGCACCCCTTCTTGGGGGAGTCAAGAGATCCAGTACTTC
CASTPSWGSQEIQYF
>.|TRBV11-2|16|.|TRBJ1-5
TGTCCCAGCAGCCTAAAAGGGGAACTGACGAATCAGCCCAAGCATTTT
CPSSLKGELTNQPKHF